What follows describes a single T cell receptor beta chain. Per the authors' pipeline: Estimated nucleated cell counts came from reference gene primer amplification. The protocol was immunoSEQ multiplex PCR, while the TCRdb copy is restricted to in-frame clones and leaves out a portion. That table furnishes V, J and clone size, whereas the DNA furnished D and trimming. The sample contains hundreds of thousands of clones, 80% to 90% of which appear only once. This record belongs to a study of blood T cell repertoires in COVID-19. As for the study in general: T cells, B-cell-depleted T cells, or PBMCs provided the cDNA or gDNA that served as material.

Sequencing used peripheral blood. This sequence was found in a woman aged 80 or older with COVID-19, enrolled during active disease.

CDR3 DNA: TGTGCCAGCGGGGGGACAGGGGCCTATAATTCACCCCTCCACTTT. Translating gives CASGGTGAYNSPLHF. The rearrangement joins TRBV3-1 (or the pseudogene TRBV3-2) to TRBJ1-6; 10 positions agree with TRBD1. With 8 bases clipped from V and 2 bases from J, the junction kept 3 bases outside the gene matches. From germline, CDR1 is LGHDT and CDR2 YNNKEL (reference sequence). There are 15 residues in the CDR3.